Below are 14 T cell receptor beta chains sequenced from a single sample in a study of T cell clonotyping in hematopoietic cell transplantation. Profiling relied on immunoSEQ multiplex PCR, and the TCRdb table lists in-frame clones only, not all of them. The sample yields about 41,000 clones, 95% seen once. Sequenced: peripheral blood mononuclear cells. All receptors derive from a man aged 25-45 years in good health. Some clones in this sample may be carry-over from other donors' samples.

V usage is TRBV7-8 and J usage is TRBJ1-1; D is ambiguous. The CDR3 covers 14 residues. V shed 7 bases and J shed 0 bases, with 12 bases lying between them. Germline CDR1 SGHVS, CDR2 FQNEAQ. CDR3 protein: CASIQDGMNTEAFF. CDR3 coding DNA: TGTGCCAGCATCCAGGACGGTATGAACACTGAAGCTTTCTTT.

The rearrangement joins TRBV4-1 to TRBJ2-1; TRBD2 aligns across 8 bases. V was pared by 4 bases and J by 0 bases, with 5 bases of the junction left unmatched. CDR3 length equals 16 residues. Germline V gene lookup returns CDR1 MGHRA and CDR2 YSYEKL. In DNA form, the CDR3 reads TGCGCCAGCAGCCGCGGACTAGCCGGCTCCTACAATGAGCAGTTCTTC. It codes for CASSRGLAGSYNEQFF.

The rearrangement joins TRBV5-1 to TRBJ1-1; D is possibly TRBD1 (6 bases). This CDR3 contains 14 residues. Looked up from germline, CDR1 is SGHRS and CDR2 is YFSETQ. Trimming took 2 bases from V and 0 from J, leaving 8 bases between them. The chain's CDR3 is CASSLGTMNTEAFF. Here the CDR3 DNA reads TGCGCCAGCAGCTTAGGGACAATGAACACTGAAGCTTTCTTT. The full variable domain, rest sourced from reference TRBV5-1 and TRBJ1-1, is KAGVTQTPRYLIKTRGQQVTLSCSPISGHRSVSWYQQTPGQGLQFLFEYFSETQRNKGNFPGRFSGRQFSNSRSEMNVSTLELGDSALYLCASSLGTMNTEAFFGQGTRLTVV.

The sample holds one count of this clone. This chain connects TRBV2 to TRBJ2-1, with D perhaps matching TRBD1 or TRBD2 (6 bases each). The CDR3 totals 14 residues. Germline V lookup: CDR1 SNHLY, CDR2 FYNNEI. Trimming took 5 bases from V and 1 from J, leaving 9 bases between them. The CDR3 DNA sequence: TGTGCCAGCAGTAGGGGGGCTTCCTACAATGAGCAGTTCTTC. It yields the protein CASSRGASYNEQFF.

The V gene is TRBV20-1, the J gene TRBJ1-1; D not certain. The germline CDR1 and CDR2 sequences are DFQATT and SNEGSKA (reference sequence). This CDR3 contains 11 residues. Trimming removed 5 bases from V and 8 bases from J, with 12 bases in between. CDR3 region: CSALFGLEAFF. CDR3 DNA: TGCAGTGCTTTATTCGGGCTCGAAGCTTTCTTT.

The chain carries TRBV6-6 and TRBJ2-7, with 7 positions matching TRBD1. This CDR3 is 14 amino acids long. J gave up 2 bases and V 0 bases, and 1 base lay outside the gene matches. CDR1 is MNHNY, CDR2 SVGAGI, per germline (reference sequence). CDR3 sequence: CASSYSGQTYEQYF. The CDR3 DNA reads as TGTGCCAGCAGTTACTCGGGACAGACCTACGAGCAGTACTTC.

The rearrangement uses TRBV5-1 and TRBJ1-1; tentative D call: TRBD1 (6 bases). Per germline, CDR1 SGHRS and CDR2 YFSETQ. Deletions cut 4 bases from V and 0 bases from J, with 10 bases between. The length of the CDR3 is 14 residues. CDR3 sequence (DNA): TGCGCCAGCAGCATGACAGGCATGAACACTGAAGCTTTCTTT. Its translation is CASSMTGMNTEAFF.

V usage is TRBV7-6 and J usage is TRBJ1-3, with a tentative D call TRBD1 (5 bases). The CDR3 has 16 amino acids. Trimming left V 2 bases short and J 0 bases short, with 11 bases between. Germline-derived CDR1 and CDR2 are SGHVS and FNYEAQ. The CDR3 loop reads CASSLRGRDSGNTIYF. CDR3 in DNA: TGTGCCAGCAGCTTAAGGGGCCGTGACTCTGGAAACACCATATATTTT.

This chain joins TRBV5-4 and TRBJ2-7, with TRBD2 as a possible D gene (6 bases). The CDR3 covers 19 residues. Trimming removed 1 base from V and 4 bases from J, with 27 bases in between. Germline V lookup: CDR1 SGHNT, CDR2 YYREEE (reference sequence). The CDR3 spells CASSLRSGSAGLGIYEQYF. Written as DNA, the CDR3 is TGTGCCAGCAGCTTGCGAAGCGGTAGTGCGGGACTGGGGATATACGAGCAGTACTTC.

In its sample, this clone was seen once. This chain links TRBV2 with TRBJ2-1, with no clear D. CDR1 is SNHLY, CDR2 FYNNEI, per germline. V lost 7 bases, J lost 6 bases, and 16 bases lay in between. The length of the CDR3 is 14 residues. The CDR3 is CASKYTTTINEQFF. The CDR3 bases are TGTGCCAGCAAATACACAACTACGATCAATGAGCAGTTCTTC.

The CDR3 DNA sequence: TGCGCCAGCAGCTTGGTCGCGGGGGAGCAGTTCTTC. As protein: CASSLVAGEQFF. The chain uses TRBV5-1 and TRBJ2-1; a possible D gene is TRBD2 (6 bases). Germline-derived CDR1 and CDR2 are SGHRS and YFSETQ. There are 12 residues in the CDR3. V was shortened by 0 bases and J by 10 bases, with 8 bases between the two germline ends. The whole variable domain, filled in from reference TRBV5-1 and TRBJ2-1, reads KAGVTQTPRYLIKTRGQQVTLSCSPISGHRSVSWYQQTPGQGLQFLFEYFSETQRNKGNFPGRFSGRQFSNSRSEMNVSTLELGDSALYLCASSLVAGEQFFGPGTRLTVL.

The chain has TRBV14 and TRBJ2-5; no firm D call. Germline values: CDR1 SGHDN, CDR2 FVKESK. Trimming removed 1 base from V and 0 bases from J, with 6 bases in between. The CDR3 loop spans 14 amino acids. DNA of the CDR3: TGTGCCAGCAGCCAAGGGTGGTACCAAGAGACCCAGTACTTC. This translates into CASSQGWYQETQYF.

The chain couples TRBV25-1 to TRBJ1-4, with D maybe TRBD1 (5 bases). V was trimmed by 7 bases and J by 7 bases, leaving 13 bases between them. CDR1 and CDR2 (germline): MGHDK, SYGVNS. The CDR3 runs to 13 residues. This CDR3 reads CASTRGRGEKLFF. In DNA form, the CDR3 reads TGTGCCAGCACGCGGGGCCGAGGTGAAAAACTGTTTTTT.

This chain's CDR3 is CSVTGALPYEQYF. The CDR3, as DNA: TGCAGCGTGACAGGGGCCCTTCCCTACGAGCAGTACTTC. The chain employs TRBV29-1 and TRBJ2-7; TRBD1 aligns across 8 bases. Germline CDR1 SQVTM, CDR2 ANQGSEA. The V gene end was trimmed by 6 bases and the J gene end by 2 bases; junction bases not matched to a gene: 6. This CDR3 has 13 amino acids.